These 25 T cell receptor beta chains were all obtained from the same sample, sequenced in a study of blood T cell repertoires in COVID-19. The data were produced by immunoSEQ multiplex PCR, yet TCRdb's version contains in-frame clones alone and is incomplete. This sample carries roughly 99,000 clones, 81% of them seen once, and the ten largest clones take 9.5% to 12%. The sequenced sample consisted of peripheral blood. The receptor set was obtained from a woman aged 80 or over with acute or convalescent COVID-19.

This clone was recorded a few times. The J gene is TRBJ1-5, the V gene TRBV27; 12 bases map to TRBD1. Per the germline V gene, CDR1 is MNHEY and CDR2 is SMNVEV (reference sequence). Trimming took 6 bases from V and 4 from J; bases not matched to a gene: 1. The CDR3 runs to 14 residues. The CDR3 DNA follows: TGTGCCAGCAGGGGACAGGGGGCTAATCAGCCCCAGCATTTT. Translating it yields CASRGQGANQPQHF.

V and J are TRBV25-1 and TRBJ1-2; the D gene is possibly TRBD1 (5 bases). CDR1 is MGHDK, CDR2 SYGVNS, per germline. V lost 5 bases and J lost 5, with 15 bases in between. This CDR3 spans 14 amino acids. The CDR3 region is CASSHGGALYGYTF. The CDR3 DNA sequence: TGTGCCAGCAGTCATGGCGGGGCACTTTATGGCTACACCTTC.

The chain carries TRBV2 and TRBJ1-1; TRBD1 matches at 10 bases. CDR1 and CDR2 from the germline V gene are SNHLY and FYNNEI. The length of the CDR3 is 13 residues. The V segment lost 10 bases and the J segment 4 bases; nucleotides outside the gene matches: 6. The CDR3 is CAILTGGLTEAFF. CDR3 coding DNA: TGTGCCATCTTGACAGGGGGCCTCACTGAAGCTTTCTTT.

In DNA form, the CDR3 reads TGTGCCAGCAGACAGGGCGCGGGCCATGGCTACACCTTC. Its protein is CASRQGAGHGYTF. The chain recombines TRBV12-3 or TRBV12-4 with TRBJ1-2; possible D gene TRBD1, 6 bases. Trimming took 6 bases from V and 6 from J, leaving 14 bases between them. CDR3 length: 13 amino acids.

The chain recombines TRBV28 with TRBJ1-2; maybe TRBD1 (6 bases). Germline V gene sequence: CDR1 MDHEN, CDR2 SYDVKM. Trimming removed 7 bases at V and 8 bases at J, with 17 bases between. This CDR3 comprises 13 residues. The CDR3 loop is CASTPDRRQGYTF. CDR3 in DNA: TGTGCCAGCACTCCTGACAGGCGCCAAGGCTACACCTTC.

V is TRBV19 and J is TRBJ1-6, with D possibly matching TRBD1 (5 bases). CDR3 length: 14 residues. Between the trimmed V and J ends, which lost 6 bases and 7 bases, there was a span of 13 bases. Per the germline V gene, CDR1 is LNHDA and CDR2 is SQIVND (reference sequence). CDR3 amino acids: CASRTKGQNSPLHF. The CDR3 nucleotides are TGTGCCAGTAGGACAAAGGGGCAGAATTCACCCCTCCACTTT.

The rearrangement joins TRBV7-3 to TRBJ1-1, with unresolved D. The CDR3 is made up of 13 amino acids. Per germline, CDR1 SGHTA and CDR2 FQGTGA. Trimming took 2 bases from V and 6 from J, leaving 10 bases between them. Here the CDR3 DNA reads TGTGCCAGCAGCTTAGGATGGGGAGCTGAAGCTTTCTTT. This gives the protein CASSLGWGAEAFF.

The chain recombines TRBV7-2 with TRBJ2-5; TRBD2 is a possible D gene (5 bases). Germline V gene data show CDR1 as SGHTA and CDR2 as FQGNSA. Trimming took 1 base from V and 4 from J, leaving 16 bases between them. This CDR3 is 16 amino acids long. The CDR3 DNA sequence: TGTGCCAGCAGCTTAGGCCACGCCAAACGGGGAGAGACCCAGTACTTC. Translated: CASSLGHAKRGETQYF.

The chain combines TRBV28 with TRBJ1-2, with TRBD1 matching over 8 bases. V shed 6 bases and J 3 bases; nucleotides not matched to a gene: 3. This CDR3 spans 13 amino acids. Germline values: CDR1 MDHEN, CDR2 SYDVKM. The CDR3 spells CASSGQGYYGYTF. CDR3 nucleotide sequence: TGTGCCAGCAGCGGACAGGGCTACTATGGCTACACCTTC.

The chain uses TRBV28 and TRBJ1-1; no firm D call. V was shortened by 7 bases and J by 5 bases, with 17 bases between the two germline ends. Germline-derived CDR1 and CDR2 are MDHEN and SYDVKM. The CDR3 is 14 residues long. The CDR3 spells CASTAAAGGTEAFF. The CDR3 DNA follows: TGTGCCAGCACCGCGGCGGCAGGAGGAACTGAAGCTTTCTTT.

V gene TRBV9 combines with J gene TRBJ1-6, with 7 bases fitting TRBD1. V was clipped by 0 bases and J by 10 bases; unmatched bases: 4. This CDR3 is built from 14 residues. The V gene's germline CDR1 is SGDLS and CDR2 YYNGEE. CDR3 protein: CASSVEDRASPLHF. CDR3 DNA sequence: TGTGCCAGCAGCGTAGAAGACAGGGCATCACCCCTCCACTTT. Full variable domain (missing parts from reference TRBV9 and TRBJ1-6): DSGVTQTPKHLITATGQRVTLRCSPRSGDLSVYWYQQSLDQGLQFLIQYYNGEERAKGNILERFSAQQFPDLHSELNLSSLELGDSALYFCASSVEDRASPLHFGNGTRLTVT.

CDR3 coding DNA: TGTGCCAGCAGCGTAGATGGGGGACTAAACACTGAAGCTTTCTTT. It yields the protein CASSVDGGLNTEAFF. The chain recombines TRBV9 with TRBJ1-1; tentative D call: TRBD1 (5 bases). The germline V and J ends were trimmed by 0 bases and 2 bases, with 11 bases remaining between them. The CDR3 runs 15 residues. The V gene's germline CDR1 is SGDLS and CDR2 YYNGEE. The full variable domain, in which reference TRBV9 and TRBJ1-1 provide the parts outside the CDR3, is DSGVTQTPKHLITATGQRVTLRCSPRSGDLSVYWYQQSLDQGLQFLIQYYNGEERAKGNILERFSAQQFPDLHSELNLSSLELGDSALYFCASSVDGGLNTEAFFGQGTRLTVV.

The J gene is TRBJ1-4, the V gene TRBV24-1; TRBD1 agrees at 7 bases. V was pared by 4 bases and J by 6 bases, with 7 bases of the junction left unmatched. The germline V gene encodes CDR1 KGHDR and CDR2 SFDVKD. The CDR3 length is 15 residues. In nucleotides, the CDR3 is TGTGCCACCAGTGAACCTCGACAGGGTTATGAAAAACTGTTTTTT. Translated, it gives CATSEPRQGYEKLFF.

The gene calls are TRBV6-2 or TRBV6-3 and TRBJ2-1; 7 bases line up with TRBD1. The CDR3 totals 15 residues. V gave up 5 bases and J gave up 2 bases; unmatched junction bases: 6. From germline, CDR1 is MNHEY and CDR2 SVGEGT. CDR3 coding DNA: TGTGCCAGCAGTGACAGGGTAGGGGCCTACAATGAGCAGTTCTTC. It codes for CASSDRVGAYNEQFF.

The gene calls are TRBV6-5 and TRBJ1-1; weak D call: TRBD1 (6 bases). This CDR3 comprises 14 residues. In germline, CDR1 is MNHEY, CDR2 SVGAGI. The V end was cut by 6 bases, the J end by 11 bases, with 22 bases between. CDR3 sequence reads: CASSPRGGDRGAFF. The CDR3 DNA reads TGTGCCAGCAGCCCCCGGGGGGGCGACCGAGGGGCTTTCTTT.

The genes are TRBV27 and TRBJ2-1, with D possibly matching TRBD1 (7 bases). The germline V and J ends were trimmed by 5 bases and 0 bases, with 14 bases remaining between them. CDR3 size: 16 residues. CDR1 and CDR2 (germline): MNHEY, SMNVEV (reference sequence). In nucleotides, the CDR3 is TGTGCCAGCAGTCGACAGGGAGGAAGCTCCTACAATGAGCAGTTCTTC. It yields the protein CASSRQGGSSYNEQFF.

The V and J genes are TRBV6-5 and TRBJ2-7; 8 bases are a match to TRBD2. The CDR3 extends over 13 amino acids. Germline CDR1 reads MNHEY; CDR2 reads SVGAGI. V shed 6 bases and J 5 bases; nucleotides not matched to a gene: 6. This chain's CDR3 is CASRGAGENEQYF. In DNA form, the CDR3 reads TGTGCCAGCAGGGGAGCGGGGGAAAACGAGCAGTACTTC.

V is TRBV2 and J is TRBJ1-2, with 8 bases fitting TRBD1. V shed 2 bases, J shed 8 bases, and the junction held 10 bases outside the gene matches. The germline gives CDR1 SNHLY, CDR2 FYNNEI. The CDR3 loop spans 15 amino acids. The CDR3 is CASSEPGQGARGYTF. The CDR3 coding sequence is TGTGCCAGCAGTGAACCCGGGCAGGGGGCTCGGGGCTACACCTTC.

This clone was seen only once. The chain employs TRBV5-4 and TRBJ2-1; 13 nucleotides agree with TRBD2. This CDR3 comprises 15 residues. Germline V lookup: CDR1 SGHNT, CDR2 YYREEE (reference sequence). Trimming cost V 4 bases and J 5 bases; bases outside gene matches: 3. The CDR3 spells CASSRGLAGDNEQFF. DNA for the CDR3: TGTGCCAGCAGCCGCGGACTAGCGGGGGACAATGAGCAGTTCTTC.

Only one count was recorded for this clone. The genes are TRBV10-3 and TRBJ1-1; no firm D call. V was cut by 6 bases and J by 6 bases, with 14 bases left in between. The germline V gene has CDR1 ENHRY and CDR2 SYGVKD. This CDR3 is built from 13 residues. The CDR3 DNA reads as TGTGCCATCAGACCCCTGGCTTCCTCTGAAGCTTTCTTT. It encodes CAIRPLASSEAFF.

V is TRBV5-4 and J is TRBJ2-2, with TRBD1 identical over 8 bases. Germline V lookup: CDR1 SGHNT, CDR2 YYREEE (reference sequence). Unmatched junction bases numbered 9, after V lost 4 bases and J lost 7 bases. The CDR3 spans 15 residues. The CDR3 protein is CASSQGQVRGGELFF. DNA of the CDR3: TGTGCCAGCAGCCAGGGACAGGTCCGAGGCGGGGAGCTGTTTTTT.

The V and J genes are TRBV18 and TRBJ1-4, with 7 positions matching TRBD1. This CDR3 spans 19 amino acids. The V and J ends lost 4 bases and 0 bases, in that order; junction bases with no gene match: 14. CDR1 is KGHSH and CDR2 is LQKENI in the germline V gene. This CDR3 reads CASSRNTGQISATNEKLFF. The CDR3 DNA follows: TGTGCCAGCTCACGGAATACGGGACAGATTTCTGCAACTAATGAAAAACTGTTTTTT.

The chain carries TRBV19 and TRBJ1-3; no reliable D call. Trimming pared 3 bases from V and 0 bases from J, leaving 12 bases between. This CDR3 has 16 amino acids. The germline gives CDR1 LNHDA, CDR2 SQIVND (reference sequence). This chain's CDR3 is CASSMGPGSSGNTIYF. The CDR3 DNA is TGTGCCAGTAGTATGGGTCCGGGAAGCTCTGGAAACACCATATATTTT.

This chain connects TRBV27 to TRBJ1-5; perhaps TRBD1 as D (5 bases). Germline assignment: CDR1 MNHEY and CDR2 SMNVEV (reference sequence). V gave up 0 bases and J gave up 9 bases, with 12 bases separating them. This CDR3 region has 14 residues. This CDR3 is CASSLSSGGRPQHF. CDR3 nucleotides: TGTGCCAGCAGTTTATCTTCGGGGGGAAGGCCCCAGCATTTT.

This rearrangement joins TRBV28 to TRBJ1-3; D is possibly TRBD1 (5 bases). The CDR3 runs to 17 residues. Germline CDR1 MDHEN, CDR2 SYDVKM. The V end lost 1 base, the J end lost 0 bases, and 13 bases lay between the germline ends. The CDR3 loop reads CASSLLSDGGSGNTIYF. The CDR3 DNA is TGTGCCAGCAGTTTATTGAGCGACGGGGGCTCTGGAAACACCATATATTTT.